These 9 T cell receptor beta chains came from one sample sequenced in a study of early T cells in non-severe SARS-CoV-2 infection. One entry per CDR3 protein, called by TCRdb with MiXCR from the 5' RACE reads. The top ten hold approximately 15% of the sample, which has tens of thousands of distinct CDR3 sequences, roughly a fifth seen once. Sequenced material: whole blood, taken at baseline. Receptor source: an adult who was a healthcare worker with PCR-confirmed SARS-CoV-2 infection or an uninfected control (not recorded which).

This clonotype turned up a few times. The J gene is TRBJ2-2, the V gene TRBV4-2, with D tentatively TRBD1 or TRBD2 (5 bases each). The CDR3 runs to 16 residues. V lost 0 bases and J 5 bases, leaving 13 bases between the germline ends. Germline V gene sequence: CDR1 LGHNA, CDR2 YNFKEQ. For the CDR3, the DNA is TGTGCCAGCAGCCAAGAGGTCCCAGGGAGAACCGGGGAGCTGTTTTTT. Translation: CASSQEVPGRTGELFF.

The J gene is TRBJ2-3, the V gene TRBV19; D ambiguous. In germline, CDR1 is LNHDA, CDR2 SQIVND (reference sequence). V lost 8 bases and J lost 8, with 11 bases in between. The length of the CDR3 is 11 residues. DNA of the CDR3: TGTGCCAGTGGAGCTTCAGGTACGCAGTATTTT. Translating it yields CASGASGTQYF.

The chain carries TRBV19 and TRBJ2-6, with D perhaps being TRBD1 or TRBD2 (5 bases each). Trimming cost V 4 bases and J 0 bases, with 19 bases left between them. The CDR3 totals 19 residues. Germline V gene data show CDR1 as LNHDA and CDR2 as SQIVND (reference sequence). CDR3 region: CASSSRDLTTHSGANVLTF. As DNA, the CDR3 is TGTGCCAGTAGTAGCCGGGACCTGACAACCCACTCTGGGGCCAACGTCCTGACTTTC.

This clonotype appeared many times. This chain joins TRBV7-6 and TRBJ2-3; D remains unclear. V was shortened by 0 bases and J by 6 bases, with 4 bases between the two germline ends. Germline CDR1 is SGHVS and CDR2 is FNYEAQ. This CDR3 is 12 amino acids long. The CDR3 reads CASSLADDTQYF. DNA of the CDR3: TGTGCCAGCAGCTTAGCAGATGATACGCAGTATTTT.

The chain joins TRBV3-1 to TRBJ1-3; no clear D gene. Trimming stripped 4 bases from V and 4 bases from J, with 11 bases between. The CDR3 loop spans 14 amino acids. Per germline, CDR1 LGHDT and CDR2 YNNKEL (reference sequence). DNA of the CDR3: TGTGCCAGCAGCCCAGCGGGTTACGGAAACACCATATATTTT. Translation: CASSPAGYGNTIYF. Looking up the rest from reference TRBV3-1 and TRBJ1-3 gives the full variable domain: DTAVSQTPKYLVTQMGNDKSIKCEQNLGHDTMYWYKQDSKKFLKIMFSYNNKELIINETVPNRFSPKSPDKAHLNLHINSLELGDSAVYFCASSPAGYGNTIYFGEGSWLTVV.

This chain joins TRBV20-1 and TRBJ2-7; D uncertain. CDR3 size: 11 residues. V was shortened by 5 bases and J by 5 bases, with 10 bases between the two germline ends. The germline V gene encodes CDR1 DFQATT and CDR2 SNEGSKA (reference sequence). The CDR3 nucleotides read TGCAGTGCTCCTCTTGGGCACGAGCAGTACTTC. Translated, it gives CSAPLGHEQYF.

The gene calls are TRBV15 and TRBJ2-7; D unresolved. Trimming stripped 0 bases from V and 2 bases from J, with 11 bases between. Germline-derived CDR1 and CDR2 are LNHNV and YYDKDF (reference sequence). This CDR3 has 15 amino acids. The CDR3 coding sequence is TGTGCCACCAGCAGAGATATGGGCAGGACCTACGAGCAGTACTTC. This gives the protein CATSRDMGRTYEQYF.

This clonotype turned up a few times. The chain combines TRBV19 with TRBJ1-5, with 9 bases identical to TRBD1. The CDR3 is 14 residues long. Germline CDR1 and CDR2: LNHDA and SQIVND (reference sequence). CDR3 sequence (DNA): TGTGCTTCCAAGTGGGGACAGGGTGATCAGCCCCAGCATTTT. Translated, it gives CASKWGQGDQPQHF.

The gene calls are TRBV2 and TRBJ1-6; D may be TRBD1 (5 bases). Germline lookup yields CDR1 SNHLY and CDR2 FYNNEI. Trimming took off 4 bases at V and 6 bases at J, with 10 bases between the two ends. This CDR3 region has 14 residues. CDR3 region: CASSVTGGNSPLHF. The CDR3 coding sequence is TGTGCCAGCAGTGTCACAGGAGGTAATTCACCCCTCCACTTT.